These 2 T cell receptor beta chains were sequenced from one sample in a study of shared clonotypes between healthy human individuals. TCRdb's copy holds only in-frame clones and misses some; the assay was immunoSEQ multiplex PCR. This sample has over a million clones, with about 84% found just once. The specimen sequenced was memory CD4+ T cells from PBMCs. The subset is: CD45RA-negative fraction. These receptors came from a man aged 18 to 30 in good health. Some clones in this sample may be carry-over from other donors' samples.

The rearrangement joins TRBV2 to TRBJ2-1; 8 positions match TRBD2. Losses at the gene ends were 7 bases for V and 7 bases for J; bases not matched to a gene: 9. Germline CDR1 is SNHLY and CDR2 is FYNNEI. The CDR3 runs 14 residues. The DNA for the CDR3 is TGTGCCAGCAAGACTAGCGTCCGAAAAAATGAGCAGTTCTTC. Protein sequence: CASKTSVRKNEQFF.

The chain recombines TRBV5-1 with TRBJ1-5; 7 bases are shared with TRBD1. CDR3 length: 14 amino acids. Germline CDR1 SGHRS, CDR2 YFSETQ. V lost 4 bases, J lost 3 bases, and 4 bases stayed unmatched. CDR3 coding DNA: TGCGCCAGCAGCGAGACAGGGATCAATCAGCCCCAGCATTTT. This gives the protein CASSETGINQPQHF.